The 17 T cell receptor beta chains presented below share a single source sample, sequenced in a study of T cells in Graves' hyperthyroidism and ophthalmopathy. The CDR3 regions of TCR beta were amplified from RNA transcripts. The TCR CDR3 first-round RT-PCR relied on the HTBI primer set. MiXCR, applied by TCRdb to the multiplex PCR reads, yields one record per CDR3 protein. The table lists 600,000 or so distinct CDR3 sequences, about 16% of them singletons. Input material: blood. Source of these receptors: a woman in her thirties with Graves' hyperthyroidism.

Here the CDR3 DNA reads TGTGCCAGCAGTTTAATGGGCGGGGAGCTGTTTTTT. It yields the protein CASSLMGGELFF. This chain connects TRBV27 to TRBJ2-2, with D uncertain. V was cut by 2 bases and J by 7 bases, with 5 bases left in between. This CDR3 has 12 residues. Per the germline V gene, CDR1 is MNHEY and CDR2 is SMNVEV (reference sequence).

This clonotype has ten or more counts. The chain is built from TRBV7-3 and TRBJ2-1; D perhaps matches TRBD1 (6 bases). The germline gives CDR1 SGHTA, CDR2 FQGTGA. V lost 1 base to trimming and J lost 9 bases, with 10 bases between them. The CDR3 sequence is 13 residues long. CDR3 sequence: CASSLRAGVEQFF. CDR3 DNA: TGTGCCAGCAGCTTAAGGGCAGGGGTTGAGCAGTTCTTC.

This clonotype came up many times. The rearrangement joins TRBV7-2 to TRBJ2-5, with D uncertain. There are 13 residues in the CDR3. Germline CDR1 SGHTA, CDR2 FQGNSA. V was trimmed by 2 bases and J by 2 bases, leaving 6 bases between them. The CDR3 region has the DNA TGTGCCAGCAGCTTACTAAAACAAGAGACCCAGTACTTC. As protein: CASSLLKQETQYF.

The chain is built from TRBV6-5 and TRBJ1-1; D possibly corresponds to TRBD1 (5 bases). V lost 4 bases, J lost 11 bases, and 20 bases lay in between. Germline V CDR1 and CDR2: MNHEY, SVGAGI. The CDR3 runs 14 residues. The CDR3: CASSSRRVSSEAFF. CDR3 DNA: TGTGCCAGCAGTTCCCGCAGGGTCTCCAGTGAGGCTTTCTTT.

This clonotype was counted at least ten times. The chain uses TRBV27 and TRBJ1-1; D ambiguous. CDR1 is MNHEY and CDR2 is SMNVEV in the germline V gene (reference sequence). This CDR3 spans 13 amino acids. The V end lost 2 bases, the J end lost 6 bases, and 10 bases lay between the germline ends. The CDR3 DNA reads as TGTGCCAGCAGTTTACGGGGTATAGCTGAAGCTTTCTTT. Its protein is CASSLRGIAEAFF.

This rearrangement joins TRBV20-1 to TRBJ1-3, with D unclear. Trimming removed 2 bases at V and 0 bases at J, with 14 bases between. The CDR3 runs 16 residues. CDR1 is DFQATT and CDR2 is SNEGSKA in the germline V gene (reference sequence). The CDR3 loop reads CSARTGGSDSGNTIYF. CDR3 sequence (DNA): TGCAGTGCTAGAACCGGAGGCTCCGACTCTGGAAACACCATATATTTT.

This clonotype came up many times. The chain employs TRBV20-1 and TRBJ2-7; D is possibly TRBD1 or TRBD2 (6 bases each). V was clipped by 4 bases and J by 7 bases, with 11 bases between them. The CDR3 consists of 11 residues. In germline, CDR1 is DFQATT, CDR2 SNEGSKA (reference sequence). Written as DNA, the CDR3 is TGCAGTGCTAACAGGGCGGGGGAGCAGTACTTC. Translating it yields CSANRAGEQYF.

The rearrangement links TRBV4-2 to TRBJ2-3; D gene unclear. CDR1 and CDR2 from the germline V gene are LGHNA and YNFKEQ. Trimming took off 0 bases at V and 2 bases at J, with 6 bases between the two ends. CDR3 size: 14 residues. The CDR3 reads CASSQDKNTDTQYF. The CDR3, as DNA: TGTGCCAGCAGCCAAGATAAGAACACAGATACGCAGTATTTT.

The rearrangement links TRBV3-1 to TRBJ2-2; possible D gene TRBD1, 6 bases. The V and J ends lost 4 bases and 5 bases respectively, with 14 bases between them. The CDR3 totals 15 residues. Germline V gene sequence: CDR1 LGHDT, CDR2 YNNKEL (reference sequence). Here the CDR3 reads CASSLGQLGTGELFF. Here the CDR3 DNA reads TGTGCCAGCAGCCTTGGACAGCTTGGGACCGGGGAGCTGTTTTTT.

Note on this clonotype: A much larger clone is a single base away; this may be a read error. This chain uses TRBV7-2 with TRBJ2-3; the D gene could be TRBD1 or TRBD2 (5 bases each). V was clipped by 3 bases and J by 6 bases, with 13 bases between them. CDR1 SGHTA and CDR2 FQGNSA come from the germline V gene. The CDR3 is made up of 14 amino acids. In DNA, the CDR3 is TGTGCCAGCAGCTTCGGGGCTTCCTCCGATACGCAGTATTTT. Amino acids: CASSFGASSDTQYF. The whole variable domain, remainder taken from reference TRBV7-2 and TRBJ2-3, is GAGVSQSPSNKVTEKGKDVELRCDPISGHTALYWYRQSLGQGLEFLIYFQGNSAPDKSGLPSDRFSAERTGGSVSTLTIQRTQQEDSAVYLCASSFGASSDTQYFGPGTRLTVL.

This chain links TRBV7-2 with TRBJ2-7; possibly TRBD1 or TRBD2 for D (5 bases each). CDR1 and CDR2 from the germline V gene are SGHTA and FQGNSA. This CDR3 spans 15 amino acids. With 5 bases removed from V and 2 bases from J, the gap between germline ends came to 16 bases. CDR3 in amino acids: CASSSLLGETYEQYF. The CDR3 coding sequence is TGTGCCAGCAGCAGTCTCCTAGGGGAGACCTACGAGCAGTACTTC.

This clonotype has at least ten counts. J is TRBJ2-6 and V is TRBV7-2, with 11 bases lining up with TRBD1. CDR3 size: 17 residues. CDR1 is SGHTA and CDR2 is FQGNSA in the germline V gene. Trimming at V came to 3 bases and at J to 2 bases, leaving 3 bases not matched to a gene. In DNA form, the CDR3 reads TGTGCCAGCAGCTTCGGGACAGGGGGTACTGGGGCCAACGTCCTGACTTTC. Translating it yields CASSFGTGGTGANVLTF.

This clonotype was seen at least ten times. The V call is TRBV20-1, the J call TRBJ2-7; D is undetermined. Germline lookup yields CDR1 DFQATT and CDR2 SNEGSKA (reference sequence). CDR3 length: 15 residues. The V end was cut by 0 bases, the J end by 6 bases, with 18 bases between. CDR3 loop: CSAREARRPMGEQYF. The CDR3 nucleotides read TGCAGTGCTAGAGAGGCTAGGCGGCCCATGGGCGAGCAGTACTTC.

This clonotype has more than one count but fewer than ten. The chain carries TRBV13 and TRBJ1-2, with D possibly TRBD1 on 5 matching bases. This CDR3 is built from 15 residues. V gave up 0 bases and J gave up 4 bases, with 12 bases separating them. The V gene's germline CDR1 is PRHDT and CDR2 FYEKMQ (reference sequence). The CDR3 spells CASSLGSAGSYGYTF. Written as DNA, the CDR3 is TGTGCCAGCAGCTTAGGCAGTGCAGGGAGCTATGGCTACACCTTC.

This clonotype was counted at least ten times. V gene TRBV20-1 combines with J gene TRBJ1-2; D not certain. Trimming stripped 0 bases from V and 4 bases from J, with 6 bases between. This CDR3 region has 12 residues. The germline gives CDR1 DFQATT, CDR2 SNEGSKA (reference sequence). The CDR3 reads CSARDRGYGYTF. CDR3 coding DNA: TGCAGTGCTAGAGACCGCGGCTATGGCTACACCTTC.

In this sample, this clonotype turned up a few times. The genes are TRBV28 and TRBJ2-2; D might be TRBD1 or TRBD2, each matching 6 bases. The germline V gene encodes CDR1 MDHEN and CDR2 SYDVKM. V dropped 8 bases and J dropped 6 bases, with 10 bases sitting between them. This CDR3 is 12 amino acids long. Written as DNA, the CDR3 is TGTGCCAGCGAGGGGGAGGCCGGGGAGCTGTTTTTT. This gives the protein CASEGEAGELFF.

This rearrangement joins TRBV2 to TRBJ2-7; 7 bases map to TRBD2. The CDR3 is made up of 14 amino acids. Looked up from germline, CDR1 is SNHLY and CDR2 is FYNNEI. The V gene end was trimmed by 3 bases and the J gene end by 7 bases; junction bases not matched to a gene: 9. CDR3 residues: CASSEGGRVDEQYF. In nucleotides, the CDR3 is TGTGCCAGCAGTGAGGGCGGGAGAGTCGATGAGCAGTACTTC.